A selection of T cell receptor beta chains follows, all from one sample in a study of cytomegalovirus exposure and HLA in healthy donors. Profiling relied on immunoSEQ multiplex PCR, and the TCRdb table lists in-frame clones only, not all of them. The repertoire includes 130,000 or so clones, 75% of them detected once, and 2.5% to 4% sits in the top ten. Material for sequencing was PBMCs. The receptors originated from a man aged 35 to 55 in good health and CMV-seronegative. CDR3s include the opening cysteine and the closing phenylalanine or tryptophan. Each record gives: CDR3 protein, CDR3 DNA, D gene, V gene, clone size, J gene. A D gene is named only where the DNA matches it firmly. Clone size is given for some rows only: seen once, a few or many times, or a class if the clone is expanded.

CDR3 protein: CASSLTGGSTTDTQYF
CDR3 DNA: TGTGCCAGCAGCTTGACGGGGGGCTCCACTACAGATACGCAGTATTTT
D gene: -
V gene: TRBV7-2
clone size: few
J gene: TRBJ2-3

CDR3 protein: CASSLSRGNEKLFF
CDR3 DNA: TGTGCCAGCAGTTTATCCAGGGGCAATGAAAAACTGTTTTTT
D gene: -
V gene: TRBV27
clone size: -
J gene: TRBJ1-4

CDR3 protein: CASAGGILNQPQHF
CDR3 DNA: TGTGCCAGTGCGGGGGGGATCCTCAATCAGCCCCAGCATTTT
D gene: -
V gene: TRBV7-9
clone size: -
J gene: TRBJ1-5

CDR3 protein: CASSHGTGVGNQPQHF
CDR3 DNA: TGTGCCAGCAGCCATGGGACAGGGGTGGGCAATCAGCCCCAGCATTTT
D gene: TRBD1
V gene: TRBV7-9
clone size: -
J gene: TRBJ1-5

CDR3 protein: CASSLIGNSHEQYF
CDR3 DNA: TGTGCCAGCAGCTTAATCGGGAACTCCCACGAGCAGTACTTC
D gene: -
V gene: TRBV7-9
clone size: few
J gene: TRBJ2-7

CDR3 protein: CASSLGASVGYTF
CDR3 DNA: TGCGCCAGCAGCTTGGGGGCCTCCGTGGGCTACACCTTC
D gene: -
V gene: TRBV5-1
clone size: -
J gene: TRBJ1-2

CDR3 protein: CASSPGQMLSGELFF
CDR3 DNA: TGTGCCAGCTCACCCGGACAGATGTTGTCCGGGGAGCTGTTTTTT
D gene: -
V gene: TRBV18
clone size: -
J gene: TRBJ2-2

CDR3 protein: CASSDDSVSANEKLFF
CDR3 DNA: TGCGCCAGCAGCGACGACAGCGTCTCGGCTAATGAAAAACTGTTTTTT
D gene: -
V gene: TRBV4-1
clone size: -
J gene: TRBJ1-4

CDR3 protein: CASSPQAEGEQYF
CDR3 DNA: TGTGCCAGCTCACCCCAAGCCGAGGGCGAGCAGTACTTC
D gene: -
V gene: TRBV18
clone size: -
J gene: TRBJ2-7

CDR3 protein: CASSVTRGHGYTF
CDR3 DNA: TGTGCCAGCAGCGTAACCAGGGGCCATGGCTACACCTTC
D gene: -
V gene: TRBV9
clone size: -
J gene: TRBJ1-2

CDR3 protein: CASSDRGDTQYF
CDR3 DNA: TGTGCCAGCAGTGACAGGGGGGATACGCAGTATTTT
D gene: TRBD1
V gene: TRBV2
clone size: -
J gene: TRBJ2-3

CDR3 protein: CSALKISGYSYEQYF
CDR3 DNA: TGCAGCGCCCTCAAGATTTCGGGGTACTCCTACGAGCAGTACTTC
D gene: -
V gene: TRBV29-1
clone size: -
J gene: TRBJ2-7

CDR3 protein: CASSLDSGTSRNEQFF
CDR3 DNA: TGTGCCAGCAGCTTAGATTCGGGGACTAGCCGGAATGAGCAGTTCTTC
D gene: TRBD2
V gene: TRBV7-9
clone size: -
J gene: TRBJ2-1

CDR3 protein: CASSYGGGTEAFF
CDR3 DNA: TGTGCCAGCAGTTACGGGGGGGGCACTGAAGCTTTCTTT
D gene: -
V gene: TRBV6-5
clone size: -
J gene: TRBJ1-1

CDR3 protein: CASTRPGTGIHEQYF
CDR3 DNA: TGTGCCAGCACACGGCCCGGGACAGGGATCCACGAGCAGTACTTC
D gene: TRBD1
V gene: TRBV18
clone size: -
J gene: TRBJ2-7

CDR3 protein: CASTRRGQGWNEQFF
CDR3 DNA: TGTGCCAGCACCCGTCGGGGACAGGGCTGGAATGAGCAGTTCTTC
D gene: TRBD1
V gene: TRBV6-5
clone size: few
J gene: TRBJ2-1

CDR3 protein: CAISAGPQETQYF
CDR3 DNA: TGTGCCATCAGTGCAGGGCCTCAAGAGACCCAGTACTTC
D gene: -
V gene: TRBV10-3
clone size: -
J gene: TRBJ2-5

CDR3 protein: CATSQGQSYEQYF
CDR3 DNA: TGTGCCACCTCGCAGGGACAGTCCTACGAGCAGTACTTC
D gene: TRBD1
V gene: TRBV7-2
clone size: -
J gene: TRBJ2-7

CDR3 protein: CASSLPQGRHEQFF
CDR3 DNA: TGTGCCAGCAGTTTACCGCAGGGTAGGCATGAGCAGTTCTTC
D gene: -
V gene: TRBV27
clone size: -
J gene: TRBJ2-1

CDR3 protein: CSVEDSKEGAVYGYTF
CDR3 DNA: TGCAGCGTTGAAGATTCGAAGGAGGGGGCGGTCTATGGCTACACCTTC
D gene: TRBD1
V gene: TRBV29-1
clone size: -
J gene: TRBJ1-2

CDR3 protein: CASSPEVTSGLNTGELFF
CDR3 DNA: TGTGCCAGCTCACCAGAGGTGACTAGCGGGTTGAACACCGGGGAGCTGTTTTTT
D gene: TRBD2
V gene: TRBV18
clone size: -
J gene: TRBJ2-2

CDR3 protein: CASSERQGEGYTF
CDR3 DNA: TGTGCCAGCAGTGAACGGCAGGGTGAAGGCTACACCTTC
D gene: -
V gene: TRBV6-1
clone size: -
J gene: TRBJ1-2

CDR3 protein: CASSQDSPGNEQYF
CDR3 DNA: TGCGCCAGCAGCCAAGATTCCCCAGGGAACGAGCAGTACTTC
D gene: -
V gene: TRBV4-1
clone size: -
J gene: TRBJ2-7

CDR3 protein: CASSVDGGGGSPLHF
CDR3 DNA: TGTGCCAGCAGCGTAGATGGGGGCGGAGGTTCACCCCTCCACTTT
D gene: -
V gene: TRBV9
clone size: once
J gene: TRBJ1-6

CDR3 protein: CASSETGSYGYTF
CDR3 DNA: TGTGCCAGCAGTGAAACAGGGAGCTATGGCTACACCTTC
D gene: -
V gene: TRBV2
clone size: -
J gene: TRBJ1-2

CDR3 protein: CASSYSRGQPQHF
CDR3 DNA: TGTGCCAGCAGTTACTCGAGAGGTCAGCCCCAGCATTTT
D gene: -
V gene: TRBV6-5
clone size: -
J gene: TRBJ1-5

CDR3 protein: CASATITDRGHEQYF
CDR3 DNA: TGTGCCAGCGCTACTATAACCGACAGGGGGCACGAGCAGTACTTC
D gene: TRBD1
V gene: TRBV2
clone size: few
J gene: TRBJ2-7

CDR3 protein: CASSLQMTGETYEQYF
CDR3 DNA: TGTGCCAGCAGCTTACAAATGACAGGGGAAACCTACGAGCAGTACTTC
D gene: TRBD1
V gene: TRBV7-2
clone size: -
J gene: TRBJ2-7

CDR3 protein: CASSVRGTYQETQYF
CDR3 DNA: TGTGCCAGCAGCGTCAGGGGTACGTACCAAGAGACCCAGTACTTC
D gene: -
V gene: TRBV5-5
clone size: -
J gene: TRBJ2-5

CDR3 protein: CASSEALGVFGFF
CDR3 DNA: TGTGCCAGCAGTGAAGCGCTCGGGGTCTTCGGGTTCTTC
D gene: -
V gene: TRBV6-1
clone size: -
J gene: TRBJ2-1

CDR3 protein: CASGGVRQPQHF
CDR3 DNA: TGTGCCAGTGGAGGGGTTCGTCAGCCCCAGCATTTT
D gene: -
V gene: TRBV28
clone size: -
J gene: TRBJ1-5

CDR3 protein: CASSQNRVGNTIYF
CDR3 DNA: TGCGCCAGCAGCCAAAATAGAGTTGGAAACACCATATATTTT
D gene: -
V gene: TRBV4-1
clone size: -
J gene: TRBJ1-3

CDR3 protein: CASSQRESSYEQYF
CDR3 DNA: TGTGCCAGCTCACAGCGGGAGAGCTCCTACGAGCAGTACTTC
D gene: TRBD2
V gene: TRBV18
clone size: once
J gene: TRBJ2-7

CDR3 protein: CASSLGHNTGELFF
CDR3 DNA: TGCGCCAGCAGCTTAGGACACAACACCGGGGAGCTGTTTTTT
D gene: -
V gene: TRBV5-1
clone size: -
J gene: TRBJ2-2

CDR3 protein: CASSVRGTGEGYTEAFF
CDR3 DNA: TGTGCCAGCAGCGTTCGCGGGACAGGGGAAGGGTACACTGAAGCTTTCTTT
D gene: TRBD1
V gene: TRBV9
clone size: -
J gene: TRBJ1-1

CDR3 protein: CASREPGQGGEKLFF
CDR3 DNA: TGTGCCAGCAGGGAACCGGGACAGGGAGGCGAAAAACTGTTTTTT
D gene: TRBD1
V gene: TRBV27
clone size: -
J gene: TRBJ1-4

CDR3 protein: CASSRGRDSITEAFF
CDR3 DNA: TGCGCCAGCAGCCGAGGGAGGGACTCGATCACTGAAGCTTTCTTT
D gene: -
V gene: TRBV4-1
clone size: -
J gene: TRBJ1-1

CDR3 protein: CASSQDGAGGTDTQYF
CDR3 DNA: TGCGCCAGCAGCCAAGACGGAGCGGGGGGCACAGATACGCAGTATTTT
D gene: TRBD2
V gene: TRBV4-3
clone size: -
J gene: TRBJ2-3

CDR3 protein: CASTIPGQVNSPLHF
CDR3 DNA: TGTGCCAGCACGATTCCGGGACAGGTGAATTCACCCCTCCACTTT
D gene: TRBD1
V gene: TRBV27
clone size: -
J gene: TRBJ1-6

CDR3 protein: CASSGQNSNQPQHF
CDR3 DNA: TGTGCCAGCAGCGGACAGAATAGCAATCAGCCCCAGCATTTT
D gene: -
V gene: TRBV2
clone size: once
J gene: TRBJ1-5

CDR3 protein: CASSENGDTQYF
CDR3 DNA: TGTGCCAGCAGTGAAAATGGCGATACGCAGTATTTT
D gene: -
V gene: TRBV6-1
clone size: -
J gene: TRBJ2-3

CDR3 protein: CASSEFYEQFF
CDR3 DNA: TGTGCCAGCAGTGAATTCTATGAGCAGTTCTTC
D gene: -
V gene: TRBV6-1
clone size: -
J gene: TRBJ2-1

CDR3 protein: CASSGGTRSYNEQFF
CDR3 DNA: TGTGCCAGCAGCGGAGGTACGCGCTCCTACAATGAGCAGTTCTTC
D gene: -
V gene: TRBV9
clone size: -
J gene: TRBJ2-1

CDR3 protein: CASTRRDSNTDTQYF
CDR3 DNA: TGTGCCAGCACGCGGCGGGATAGCAACACAGATACGCAGTATTTT
D gene: -
V gene: TRBV5-4
clone size: -
J gene: TRBJ2-3

CDR3 protein: CASTDRDAYLSGNTIYF
CDR3 DNA: TGTGCCAGCACGGACAGGGATGCCTACCTCTCTGGAAACACCATATATTTT
D gene: TRBD1
V gene: TRBV11-1
clone size: once
J gene: TRBJ1-3

CDR3 protein: CASSLGTTSTDTQYF
CDR3 DNA: TGTGCCAGCAGCTTAGGGACAACTAGCACAGATACGCAGTATTTT
D gene: -
V gene: TRBV5-4
clone size: -
J gene: TRBJ2-3

CDR3 protein: CASSAVRGASGPTEAFF
CDR3 DNA: TGTGCCAGCAGTGCCGTTCGGGGGGCCTCAGGCCCCACTGAAGCTTTCTTT
D gene: -
V gene: TRBV5-4
clone size: -
J gene: TRBJ1-1

CDR3 protein: CASSLRAGLVHSPLHF
CDR3 DNA: TGTGCCAGCAGTTTACGTGCGGGACTCGTTCATTCACCCCTCCACTTT
D gene: -
V gene: TRBV27
clone size: -
J gene: TRBJ1-6